These 19 T cell receptor beta chains were all obtained from the same sample, sequenced in a study of vaccination and CD4 T cells after COVID-19. The Oncomine TCR Beta short-read assay was applied to DNA of cultured CD4+ T cells. TCRdb re-called the PCR reads with MiXCR, one entry per CDR3 protein. The sample carries under 20,000 distinct CDR3 sequences, roughly 54% recorded once. Antigens of these TCRs are unknown. The sample's treatment: approximately 9-day PBMC culture with coronavirus spike peptide pools or control peptides (ViraFEST assay). The source was CD4+ T cells from blood, cultured in vitro, collected before SARS-CoV-2 vaccination. The source of these receptors is a human donor who had recovered from COVID-19.

The CDR3 DNA sequence: TGCAGTGCTAGGGACGTAGACAGTGAGAGTTTCGTCGAGGGGTCTAGCTCCTATAATTCACCCCTCCACTTT. Protein product: CSARDVDSESFVEGSSSYNSPLHF. The rearrangement uses TRBV20-1 and TRBJ1-6, with D possibly being TRBD1 (5 bases). Germline V gives CDR1 DFQATT, CDR2 SNEGSKA (reference sequence). V shed 3 bases and J shed 0 bases, with 36 bases lying between them. There are 24 residues in the CDR3.

The chain is built from TRBV7-9 and TRBJ1-6; D perhaps matches TRBD1 (6 bases). Trimming shortened V by 9 bases and J by 0 bases, and 15 bases separated the two germline ends. There are 16 residues in the CDR3. Germline V gene lookup returns CDR1 SEHNR and CDR2 FQNEAQ (reference sequence). CDR3 protein: CASLQGSGSYNSPLHF. The CDR3 region has the DNA TGTGCCAGTCTGCAGGGGTCAGGCTCCTATAATTCACCCCTCCACTTT. The full variable domain, its missing parts supplied by reference TRBV7-9 and TRBJ1-6, is DTGVSQNPRHKITKRGQNVTFRCDPISEHNRLYWYRQTLGQGPEFLTYFQNEAQLEKSRLLSDRFSAERPKGSFSTLEIQRTEQGDSAMYLCASLQGSGSYNSPLHFGNGTRLTVT.

A few counts support this clonotype. The genes are TRBV7-9 and TRBJ2-5, with D possibly being TRBD2 (5 bases). Trimming stripped 8 bases from V and 1 base from J, with 23 bases between. The CDR3 consists of 17 residues. CDR1 and CDR2 from the germline V gene are SEHNR and FQNEAQ (reference sequence). DNA for the CDR3: TGTGCCAGCCTTCCCGGTTTAGGCTTCGGACTCCAAGAGACCCAGTACTTC. Its translation: CASLPGLGFGLQETQYF.

This clonotype was seen only a few times. In nucleotides, the CDR3 is TGTGCCAGCAGCCCTAGGGGGGTCACCGGGGAAGCTTTCTTT. This translates into CASSPRGVTGEAFF. The J gene is TRBJ1-1, the V gene TRBV7-3; the D gene is possibly TRBD1 (6 bases). Germline V lookup: CDR1 SGHTA, CDR2 FQGTGA. The CDR3 has 14 residues. Trimming removed 5 bases at V and 8 bases at J, with 18 bases between.

The chain carries TRBV30 and TRBJ1-2; 7 bases fit TRBD1. The CDR3 loop spans 15 amino acids. Germline V gene lookup returns CDR1 GTSNPN and CDR2 SVGIG (reference sequence). The junction had 7 bases not matched to a gene; V was cut back by 2 bases and J by 1 base. CDR3 protein: CAWSPRDRLNYGYTF. The CDR3 DNA reads as TGTGCCTGGAGTCCGAGGGACAGACTTAACTATGGCTACACCTTC.

There are a few counts of this clonotype. The V gene is TRBV5-4, the J gene TRBJ1-1; D is undetermined. Germline CDR1 reads SGHNT; CDR2 reads YYREEE (reference sequence). This CDR3 has 15 residues. V lost 4 bases to trimming and J lost 1 base, with 14 bases between them. As DNA, the CDR3 is TGTGCCAGCAGCCCCGCAGGCGCTCGGAACACTGAAGCTTTCTTT. Translation: CASSPAGARNTEAFF.

The chain carries TRBV6-2 or TRBV6-3 and TRBJ2-2; D is unclear. Germline CDR1 reads MNHEY; CDR2 reads SVGEGT. With 2 bases removed from V and 7 bases from J, the gap between germline ends came to 14 bases. This CDR3 comprises 15 residues. In DNA, the CDR3 is TGTGCCAGCAGTTACAGTGTTAGATCCGGCGGGGAGCTGTTTTTT. Amino acids: CASSYSVRSGGELFF.

This clonotype was detected a few times. The chain is built from TRBV10-3 and TRBJ1-2; 9 positions agree with TRBD1. The germline V gene has CDR1 ENHRY and CDR2 SYGVKD. This CDR3 spans 14 amino acids. The J segment lost 3 bases and the V segment lost 6 bases, leaving 5 bases of the junction unmatched. Here the CDR3 reads CAIRGQGRDYGYTF. The CDR3 nucleotides read TGTGCCATCAGGGGACAGGGACGCGACTATGGCTACACCTTC.

This chain uses TRBV10-3 with TRBJ2-1, with 12 bases lining up with TRBD2. The germline gives CDR1 ENHRY, CDR2 SYGVKD. Trimming at V came to 3 bases and at J to 6 bases, leaving 3 bases not matched to a gene. The CDR3 has 15 residues. The CDR3 spells CAISDSLAGGNEQFF. The CDR3 nucleotides read TGTGCCATCAGTGATTCACTAGCGGGAGGCAATGAGCAGTTCTTC.

This clonotype was seen only a few times. The chain couples TRBV20-1 to TRBJ2-1, with D perhaps TRBD1 or TRBD2 (5 bases each). Germline-derived CDR1 and CDR2 are DFQATT and SNEGSKA (reference sequence). Trimming took 1 base from V and 0 from J, leaving 13 bases between them. The CDR3 runs 16 residues. The CDR3 spells CSARVIGTGSYNEQFF. In nucleotides, the CDR3 is TGCAGTGCTAGAGTTATCGGGACGGGCTCCTACAATGAGCAGTTCTTC.

The rearrangement links TRBV30 to TRBJ1-1; D gene uncertain. The CDR3 is made up of 12 amino acids. CDR1 and CDR2 from the germline V gene are GTSNPN and SVGIG (reference sequence). The germline V and J ends were trimmed by 3 bases and 2 bases, with 7 bases remaining between them. The CDR3 spells CAWRVENTEAFF. The CDR3 bases are TGTGCCTGGAGGGTCGAAAACACTGAAGCTTTCTTT.

This clonotype was observed a few times. The rearrangement joins TRBV7-9 to TRBJ1-6; D gene unclear. The germline V gene encodes CDR1 SEHNR and CDR2 FQNEAQ (reference sequence). The V and J ends lost 1 base and 9 bases respectively, with 1 base between them. The CDR3 covers 11 residues. Here the CDR3 DNA reads TGTGCCAGCAGCTTAGGTTCACCCCTCCACTTT. This translates into CASSLGSPLHF.

In its sample, this clonotype was seen once. The chain joins TRBV11-2 to TRBJ1-2; 9 nucleotides line up with TRBD1. The length of the CDR3 is 13 residues. Trimming removed 5 bases from V and 4 bases from J; junction bases left unmatched: 2. Germline lookup yields CDR1 SGHAT and CDR2 FQNNGV. The CDR3 region has the DNA TGTGCCAGCAGCGAGGGACAGGGCTATGGCTACACCTTC. Protein product: CASSEGQGYGYTF. The complete variable domain, with remaining parts taken from reference TRBV11-2 and TRBJ1-2, reads EAGVAQSPRYKIIEKRQSVAFWCNPISGHATLYWYQQILGQGPKLLIQFQNNGVVDDSQLPKDRFSAERLKGVDSTLKIQPAKLEDSAVYLCASSEGQGYGYTFGSGTRLTVV.

This chain joins TRBV7-2 and TRBJ2-7; 7 bases map to TRBD2. CDR1 and CDR2 (germline): SGHTA, FQGNSA. The CDR3 sequence is 15 residues long. With 7 bases clipped from V and 6 bases from J, the junction kept 15 bases outside the gene matches. The CDR3 protein is CASTGGGARPPEQYF. For the CDR3, the DNA is TGTGCCAGCACGGGCGGGGGAGCCCGACCCCCCGAGCAGTACTTC.

The chain joins TRBV7-9 to TRBJ2-3; D call uncertain. Trimming left V 4 bases short and J 4 bases short, with 12 bases between. Germline loops: CDR1 SEHNR, CDR2 FQNEAQ (reference sequence). The CDR3 totals 14 residues. CDR3 sequence reads: CASSWPPPPDTQYF. As DNA, the CDR3 is TGTGCCAGCAGCTGGCCCCCGCCTCCAGATACGCAGTATTTT.

As DNA, the CDR3 is TGTGCCAGCAGTGACCCTAGTGAGGGGACCGGGGAGCTGTTTTTT. It specifies CASSDPSEGTGELFF. This chain connects TRBV28 to TRBJ2-2; possibly TRBD1 or TRBD2 for D (5 bases each). The CDR3 runs to 15 residues. The germline gives CDR1 MDHEN, CDR2 SYDVKM. Trimming removed 5 bases at V and 5 bases at J, with 15 bases between.

The rearrangement links TRBV15 to TRBJ2-7, with 9 positions matching TRBD1. Trimming removed 0 bases from V and 5 bases from J; junction bases left unmatched: 5. This CDR3 comprises 15 residues. Per germline, CDR1 LNHNV and CDR2 YYDKDF (reference sequence). The CDR3 here is CATSRDRTGADEQYF. The CDR3 DNA reads TGTGCCACCAGCAGAGACCGGACAGGGGCAGACGAGCAGTACTTC.

The genes are TRBV21-1 and TRBJ2-1; the D call TRBD1 from the table was never checked on the DNA. TRBV21-1 is annotated as a pseudogene. The CDR3 is 11 residues long. CDR3 loop: CASGTGNEQFF. CDR3 coding DNA: TGTGCCAGCGGGACGGGCAATGAGCAGTTCTTC.

This clonotype was seen only a few times. This chain's CDR3 is CASSQATYQETQYF. The DNA of the CDR3 is TGTGCCAGCAGCCAAGCAACGTACCAAGAGACCCAGTACTTC. V and J are TRBV14 and TRBJ2-5; unclear D gene. V gave up 1 base and J gave up 0 bases, with 6 bases separating them. The CDR3 totals 14 residues. Germline V gene sequence: CDR1 SGHDN, CDR2 FVKESK.